This T cell receptor (beta chain) stems from a study of blood T cell repertoires in COVID-19. The overall study: The United States, Italy and Spain supplied acute and convalescent COVID-19 samples. T cells, B-cell-depleted T cells, or PBMCs supplied cDNA or gDNA.

V lost 3 bases to trimming and J lost 6 bases; unmatched junction nucleotides: 10. There are 16 residues in the CDR3. CDR1 is SGDLS and CDR2 is YYNGEE in the germline V gene. As handled by the study authors: It was from reference gene primer amplification that nucleated cell counts were estimated. TCRdb's table, derived via immunoSEQ multiplex PCR, lists solely in-frame clones and lacks some. V and J calls and clone size are copied from that table; D and trimming were computed from the DNA. The sample includes about 270,000 clones, under 90% seen only once; the top ten take around 2.9%. The chain links TRBV9 to TRBJ2-2; TRBD2 aligns across 8 bases. Input material: peripheral blood. This sequence was found in a woman under 30 with acute or convalescent COVID-19. CDR3 coding DNA: TGTGCCAGCAGCGGAGGACTAGCCCTCGAACCCGGGGAGCTGTTTTTT. Protein sequence: CASSGGLALEPGELFF.